The sequence of this T cell receptor (beta chain) was determined in a study of CD8 T cells in Susac syndrome (dated by TCRdb to about 2019). A note on the overall study: The study used repertoire sequencing to test whether antigen drove CD8+ T cell activation and differentiation in Susac syndrome. CD8+ T cell repertoire clonality was compared between fewer than 13 healthy donors, some 14 Susac syndrome patients and approximately 16 multiple sclerosis patients.

Peripheral blood CD8+ and CD4+ T cells from healthy donors, Susac syndrome patients and multiple sclerosis patients were profiled using high-throughput TCR beta sequencing. Multiple sclerosis controls were treatment-naive patients with stable or active relapsing-remitting disease fulfilling revised McDonald criteria. Bulk CD8+ and CD4+ T cells were purified by magnetic negative isolation, whereas CD8+ TEMRA cells were enriched by FACS. Blood was drawn into EDTA tubes, processed within 24 hours, and PBMCs were isolated by density gradient centrifugation. PBMCs intended for TCR sequencing were cryopreserved in liquid nitrogen and thawed later in a water bath at 37 degrees C. The sorted or isolated CD4+, CD8+ and CD8+ TEMRA cells had a purity of 90% or higher. Results the study describes overall, beyond this receptor: The number of individuals in the TCR sequencing and HLA analysis was recognized as being relatively small.

Spanning cysteine to phenylalanine, the CDR3 consists of 12 amino acids. Left in the record is the CDR3 DNA by itself, 36 bases read in frame from the first base. CDR1 and CDR2 are read off the germline V gene (reference sequence) as DFQATT and SNEGSKA. V has 5 bases trimmed and J has 7 bases trimmed; junction bases matching no gene number 4. RNA was extracted using the RNeasy kit, and roughly 0.45 to 1 microgram was reverse transcribed with random hexamers. The immunoSEQ multiplex PCR assay, covering 54 Vbeta and 13 Jbeta segments, was used to amplify TCR beta CDR3 regions. Bias from PCR amplification was corrected by using a synthetic template baseline for primer optimization and for computational correction. Under the source paper's analysis protocol: Reads were annotated to V, D and J genes per IMGT and analyzed with immunoSEQ Analyzer, keeping only productive sequences. To calculate clonality, Shannon entropy was normalized by log2 of the number of productive unique sequences and then subtracted from one. For each patient and control, public and private clones were evaluated within the 100 most prevalent clones. Clones were defined as Susac-specific when absent from the healthy and MS cohorts, from approximately 1,100 published viral clones and from other ImmuneACCESS disease sequences. The public sequencing data were trimmed at Q25 with fastp and processed into clonotypes with MiXCR by TCRdb, which kept only in-frame beta chains. Rows are combined by CDR3 protein, so each entry shows the most common genes and DNA. It is TCRdb's table, rather than the study itself, that gives the V and J calls and clone size. The sample records around 270,000 distinct CDR3 sequences, around nine tenths of which are singletons. 0.18% of the sample goes to the ten largest clones.

A note on this clonotype: It has no known antigen specificity. No base quality values were provided; no much bigger clone lies one nucleotide off.

Sequencing used CD8+ T cells from PBMCs. Here the chain combines TRBV20-1 and TRBJ2-1; TRBD1 aligns with 8 central bases. The TCR sequence derives from a human donor with multiple sclerosis. The DNA is as follows: TGCAGTGCTCAGGACAGGGAGAATGAGCAGTTCTTC. It is translated as CSAQDRENEQFF.